The 30 T cell receptor beta chains presented below share a single source sample, sequenced in a study of cytomegalovirus exposure and HLA in healthy donors. This PCR relied on a set of 60 Vbeta primers and 13 Jbeta primers. The protocol was immunoSEQ multiplex PCR, while the TCRdb copy is restricted to in-frame clones and leaves out a portion. The sample lists about 120,000 clones; about 59% were seen once. Sequencing input: PBMCs. Source of these receptors: a woman aged 40-49 years in good health and CMV-seropositive.

With regard to this clone: An end of the junction does not agree with germline; a read error may underlie this. This rearrangement joins TRBV7-9 to TRBJ1-2; 10 bases agree with TRBD1. The V gene's germline CDR1 is SEHNR and CDR2 FQNEAQ (reference sequence). The CDR3 extends over 17 amino acids. The CDR3 here is CSSSPTRDRGKSYGYTF. The DNA of the CDR3 is TGTTCCAGCAGCCCTACGCGGGACAGGGGTAAGAGCTATGGCTACACCTTC.

The chain recombines TRBV2 with TRBJ2-2; TRBD2 might be the D (5 bases). This CDR3 has 18 amino acids. V was shortened by 1 base and J by 7 bases, with 22 bases between the two germline ends. The germline CDR1 and CDR2 sequences are SNHLY and FYNNEI. The CDR3 loop reads CASSEGSFRAGRHGELFF. CDR3 nucleotide sequence: TGTGCCAGCAGTGAAGGATCGTTCCGGGCGGGCCGACACGGGGAGCTGTTTTTT.

Regarding this clone: The sample holds other DNA sequences that translate to the same CDR3. The chain is built from TRBV5-1 and TRBJ2-2; the match to TRBD2 covers 8 bases. Germline values: CDR1 SGHRS, CDR2 YFSETQ. Trimming cost V 4 bases and J 2 bases; bases outside gene matches: 16. The CDR3 spans 19 residues. For the CDR3, the DNA is TGCGCCAGCAGCCCCCGAGCGGGGGCGCTGCTATTTAACACCGGGGAGCTGTTTTTT. Encoded protein: CASSPRAGALLFNTGELFF.

The chain has TRBV7-2 and TRBJ2-7; 7 bases line up with TRBD1. The V gene's germline CDR1 is SGHTA and CDR2 FQGNSA. The V gene end was trimmed by 8 bases and the J gene end by 0 bases; junction bases not matched to a gene: 7. The CDR3 runs 14 residues. DNA for the CDR3: TGTGCCAGCTTAGAGACAGGGACCTCCTACGAGCAGTACTTC. This encodes CASLETGTSYEQYF.

About this clone: At the DNA level, this CDR3 is encoded by other sequences in the same sample as well. The rearrangement joins TRBV27 to TRBJ2-7, with a weak D call TRBD2 (5 bases). The CDR3 has 14 residues. V was shortened by 2 bases and J by 0 bases, with 8 bases between the two germline ends. Germline V gene lookup returns CDR1 MNHEY and CDR2 SMNVEV (reference sequence). CDR3 in DNA: TGTGCCAGCAGTTTACAAGGGAGCTCCTACGAGCAGTACTTC. The encoded protein is CASSLQGSSYEQYF.

This chain connects TRBV5-1 to TRBJ1-2; possibly TRBD1 for D (5 bases). Per germline, CDR1 SGHRS and CDR2 YFSETQ. The CDR3 loop spans 15 amino acids. V lost 4 bases and J lost 0, with 13 bases in between. The CDR3 coding sequence is TGCGCCAGCAGCCCCGGGGGACCAGCTAACTATGGCTACACCTTC. Its protein is CASSPGGPANYGYTF.

The V call is TRBV28, the J call TRBJ2-6; tentative D call: TRBD1 (5 bases). The germline V gene encodes CDR1 MDHEN and CDR2 SYDVKM. The CDR3 contains 15 residues. Trimming took off 4 bases at V and 0 bases at J, with 7 bases between the two ends. The CDR3 sequence: CASSSRDSGANVLTF. The CDR3 DNA reads TGTGCCAGCAGTTCCAGGGACTCTGGGGCCAACGTCCTGACTTTC.

The V gene is TRBV28, the J gene TRBJ1-2, with 8 bases lining up with TRBD1. Looked up from germline, CDR1 is MDHEN and CDR2 is SYDVKM. Germline trimming cut 7 bases from V and 4 bases from J; bases unmatched to any gene: 11. The CDR3 runs 15 residues. The CDR3 sequence is CASTEAGGGLYGYTF. CDR3 DNA sequence: TGTGCCAGCACCGAAGCAGGGGGCGGGCTCTATGGCTACACCTTC.

The chain couples TRBV9 to TRBJ2-1; 9 nucleotides agree with TRBD1. Germline CDR1 and CDR2: SGDLS and YYNGEE. CDR3 length equals 15 residues. V was pared by 3 bases and J by 4 bases, with 5 bases of the junction left unmatched. CDR3 in amino acids: CASSETGGKYNEQFF. The CDR3 DNA is TGTGCCAGCAGCGAGACAGGGGGAAAATACAATGAGCAGTTCTTC.

On this clone: The DNA is left out, because the CDR3 cannot be placed on it with certainty; the CDR3 is given as TCRdb lists it. The gene calls are TRBV7-9 and TRBJ1-3. The CDR3 length is 13 residues, termini included. The V gene's germline CDR1 is SEHNR and CDR2 FQNEAQ (reference sequence). The CDR3 sequence is CASSSGSGNTIYF.

This sequence joins TRBV27 and TRBJ2-7, with D possibly matching TRBD1 (6 bases). Germline-derived CDR1 and CDR2 are MNHEY and SMNVEV (reference sequence). This CDR3 is built from 13 residues. V lost 8 bases, J lost 0 bases, and 11 bases lay in between. CDR3 sequence (DNA): TGTGCCAGCGCAGGACAGTCCTCCTACGAGCAGTACTTC. This sequence encodes CASAGQSSYEQYF.

The chain joins TRBV5-1 to TRBJ2-1; TRBD1 matches 7 bases. Germline values: CDR1 SGHRS, CDR2 YFSETQ. The CDR3 loop spans 15 amino acids. The V and J ends lost 2 bases and 1 base, in that order; junction bases with no gene match: 3. The CDR3 DNA reads as TGCGCCAGCAGCTTCGAGGGGGCGTCCTACAATGAGCAGTTCTTC. Amino acids: CASSFEGASYNEQFF.

The genes are TRBV25-1 and TRBJ2-5, with unresolved D. CDR3 length: 15 residues. The ends were cut back, 4 bases at V and 4 bases at J, with 16 bases in the middle. CDR1 and CDR2 from the germline V gene are MGHDK and SYGVNS. The CDR3 DNA reads TGTGCCAGCAGTGGACCCCGACCGGGTCCAGAGACCCAGTACTTC. As protein: CASSGPRPGPETQYF.

This chain joins TRBV4-3 and TRBJ2-7; D possibly corresponds to TRBD1 (5 bases). Germline V gives CDR1 LGHNA, CDR2 YSLEER. The V gene lost 1 base and the J gene lost 7 bases, with 20 bases spanning the gap. The CDR3 is made up of 16 amino acids. The CDR3 spells CASSQVVATEPWEQYF. The CDR3 DNA is TGCGCCAGCAGCCAAGTGGTCGCGACAGAACCCTGGGAGCAGTACTTC.

This chain uses TRBV14 with TRBJ1-2; D unclear. The CDR3 spans 13 residues. Germline CDR1 SGHDN, CDR2 FVKESK. The V and J ends lost 4 bases and 4 bases respectively, with 10 bases between them. Written as DNA, the CDR3 is TGTGCCAGCAGCCTCTCTCCCCTCTATGGCTACACCTTC. Amino acids: CASSLSPLYGYTF.

The rearrangement joins TRBV4-1 to TRBJ1-5; no clear D. The CDR3 consists of 16 residues. V gave up 0 bases and J gave up 1 base, with 10 bases separating them. CDR1 MGHRA and CDR2 YSYEKL come from the germline V gene. This chain's CDR3 is CASSQDPGTSNQPQHF. CDR3 in DNA: TGCGCCAGCAGCCAAGATCCGGGAACGAGCAATCAGCCCCAGCATTTT.

V and J are TRBV5-4 and TRBJ2-2, with 15 bases aligning to TRBD2. The CDR3 is 18 residues long. The germline V gene has CDR1 SGHNT and CDR2 YYREEE (reference sequence). J gave up 1 base and V 4 bases, and 5 bases lay outside the gene matches. CDR3 sequence: CASSRGLAGGLNTGELFF. Here the CDR3 DNA reads TGTGCCAGCAGCAGGGGACTAGCGGGAGGCCTGAACACCGGGGAGCTGTTTTTT. The entire variable domain, with the rest obtained from reference TRBV5-4 and TRBJ2-2, is as follows: ETGVTQSPTHLIKTRGQQVTLRCSSQSGHNTVSWYQQALGQGPQFIFQYYREEENGRGNFPPRFSGLQFPNYSSELNVNALELDDSALYLCASSRGLAGGLNTGELFFGEGSRLTVL.

This rearrangement joins TRBV6-4 to TRBJ2-3; 7 bases are a match to TRBD2. Germline V gene lookup returns CDR1 MRHNA and CDR2 SNTAGT. Trimming at V came to 3 bases and at J to 0 bases, leaving 6 bases not matched to a gene. CDR3 length equals 16 residues. CDR3 in amino acids: CASSEGAGSSTDTQYF. CDR3 coding DNA: TGTGCCAGCAGTGAGGGAGCGGGGTCCAGCACAGATACGCAGTATTTT.

This clone occurred once. With a far larger clone one base away, a read error is the likely cause. The chain is built from TRBV5-4 and TRBJ1-1; D is ambiguous. Trimming pared 1 base from V and 0 bases from J, leaving 4 bases between. CDR3 length equals 13 residues. CDR1 is SGHNT and CDR2 is YYREEE in the germline V gene (reference sequence). CDR3 residues: CASSLNMNTEAFF. CDR3 nucleotide sequence: TGTGCCAGCAGCTTGAACATGAACACTGAAGCTTTCTTT.

The chain combines TRBV2 with TRBJ2-5; 7 positions agree with TRBD1. Trimming cost V 9 bases and J 5 bases; bases outside gene matches: 12. In germline, CDR1 is SNHLY, CDR2 FYNNEI. The CDR3 spans 14 residues. In nucleotides, the CDR3 is TGTGCCAGTAGGACAGGTCAGCTTTCGGAGACCCAGTACTTC. Protein product: CASRTGQLSETQYF.

This clone was observed a handful of times. This rearrangement joins TRBV2 to TRBJ2-7, with 9 bases that match TRBD1. There are 13 residues in the CDR3. The J segment lost 2 bases and the V segment lost 7 bases, leaving 3 bases of the junction unmatched. CDR1 SNHLY and CDR2 FYNNEI come from the germline V gene. The CDR3 sequence: CASIGQGPYEQYF. The CDR3 region has the DNA TGTGCCAGCATTGGACAGGGGCCCTACGAGCAGTACTTC.

This clone has more than one count but fewer than ten. This chain uses TRBV2 with TRBJ2-3; D is unclear. V was clipped by 5 bases and J by 0 bases, with 3 bases between them. Germline-derived CDR1 and CDR2 are SNHLY and FYNNEI. The CDR3 sequence is 12 residues long. The CDR3 nucleotides read TGTGCCAGCAGTTCTAGCACAGATACGCAGTATTTT. It specifies CASSSSTDTQYF. Variable domain in full (rest from reference TRBV2 and TRBJ2-3): EPEVTQTPSHQVTQMGQEVILRCVPISNHLYFYWYRQILGQKVEFLVSFYNNEISEKSEIFDDQFSVERPDGSNFTLKIRSTKLEDSAMYFCASSSSTDTQYFGPGTRLTVL.

The J gene is TRBJ1-1, the V gene TRBV6-5; 8 bases are shared with TRBD1. CDR3 length equals 14 residues. The V gene's germline CDR1 is MNHEY and CDR2 SVGAGI. The trim removed 5 bases at V and 5 bases at J, leaving 7 bases unmatched. The DNA for the CDR3 is TGTGCCAGCAGTGCCGGACAGGGCAATACTGAAGCTTTCTTT. Translating gives CASSAGQGNTEAFF.

The chain is built from TRBV18 and TRBJ1-1; a possible D gene is TRBD1 (6 bases). The CDR3 sequence is 16 residues long. Trimming removed 1 base from V and 1 base from J, with 13 bases in between. Germline CDR1 reads KGHSH; CDR2 reads LQKENI. CDR3 amino acids: CASSPRLQGSNTEAFF. CDR3 in DNA: TGTGCCAGCTCACCACGATTACAGGGATCGAACACTGAAGCTTTCTTT.

This clone has more than one count but fewer than ten. CDR3 residues: CASSQDLAGATYEQYF. In nucleotides, the CDR3 is TGCGCCAGCAGCCAAGATCTAGCGGGAGCTACCTACGAGCAGTACTTC. V and J are TRBV4-3 and TRBJ2-7; the match to TRBD2 covers 10 bases. With V trimmed by 0 bases and J by 2 bases, 4 bases remained unmatched. This CDR3 comprises 16 residues. Germline CDR1 is LGHNA and CDR2 is YSLEER.

This chain joins TRBV28 and TRBJ2-1; TRBD2 aligns across 11 bases. The germline CDR1 and CDR2 sequences are MDHEN and SYDVKM. The CDR3 loop spans 16 amino acids. V shed 5 bases and J 0 bases; nucleotides not matched to a gene: 3. CDR3 sequence: CASSPTSGDSYNEQFF. The CDR3 nucleotides read TGTGCCAGCAGTCCGACTAGCGGGGACTCCTACAATGAGCAGTTCTTC.

The rearrangement uses TRBV7-6 and TRBJ2-7; 8 positions agree with TRBD2. This CDR3 contains 15 residues. Germline-derived CDR1 and CDR2 are SGHVS and FNYEAQ. After removal of 5 bases from V and 6 bases from J, the junction contained 12 bases not matched to a gene. The CDR3 DNA follows: TGTGCCAGCAGCAGACAACCGGGACTAGGAATCGAGCAGTACTTC. Protein sequence: CASSRQPGLGIEQYF.

The chain has TRBV7-9 and TRBJ2-1; 11 nucleotides match TRBD2. The CDR3 sequence is 17 residues long. Germline V gives CDR1 SEHNR, CDR2 FQNEAQ (reference sequence). The ends lost 5 bases at V and 4 bases at J; junction bases unmatched: 10. As DNA, the CDR3 is TGTGCCAGCAGCCCCCTTAGCGGGAGGGCGGGGTACAATGAGCAGTTCTTC. This encodes CASSPLSGRAGYNEQFF.

V gene TRBV6-6 combines with J gene TRBJ2-2, with TRBD2 as a possible D gene (5 bases). Deletions cut 2 bases from V and 4 bases from J, with 11 bases between. The length of the CDR3 is 15 residues. Germline V gene sequence: CDR1 MNHNY, CDR2 SVGAGI (reference sequence). This CDR3 reads CASSYEGAVTGELFF. The CDR3 nucleotides read TGTGCCAGCAGTTACGAGGGAGCCGTCACCGGGGAGCTGTTTTTT.

This clone was counted a few times. The chain joins TRBV5-1 to TRBJ2-3; D is unclear. The ends were cut back, 4 bases at V and 8 bases at J, with 23 bases in the middle. CDR3 length: 16 residues. CDR1 is SGHRS, CDR2 YFSETQ, per germline. This CDR3 reads CASSLIPIRSGGTQYF. The DNA for the CDR3 is TGCGCCAGCAGCCTGATCCCAATCAGAAGTGGCGGTACGCAGTATTTT. Full variable domain (outside the CDR3, taken from reference TRBV5-1 and TRBJ2-3): KAGVTQTPRYLIKTRGQQVTLSCSPISGHRSVSWYQQTPGQGLQFLFEYFSETQRNKGNFPGRFSGRQFSNSRSEMNVSTLELGDSALYLCASSLIPIRSGGTQYFGPGTRLTVL.